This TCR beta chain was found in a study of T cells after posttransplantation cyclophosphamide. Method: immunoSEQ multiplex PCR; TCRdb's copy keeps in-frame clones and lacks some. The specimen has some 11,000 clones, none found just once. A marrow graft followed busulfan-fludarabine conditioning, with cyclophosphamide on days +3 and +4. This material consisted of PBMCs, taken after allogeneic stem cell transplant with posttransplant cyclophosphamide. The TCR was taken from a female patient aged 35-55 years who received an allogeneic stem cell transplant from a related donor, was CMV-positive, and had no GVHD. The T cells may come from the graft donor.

CDR3 region: CASAPWATDTQYF. CDR3 nucleotides: TGTGCCAGCGCCCCCTGGGCCACAGATACGCAGTATTTT. J is TRBJ2-3 and V is TRBV9; D gene ambiguous. The germline V and J ends were trimmed by 7 bases and 2 bases, with 11 bases remaining between them. In germline, CDR1 is SGDLS, CDR2 YYNGEE. The length of the CDR3 is 13 residues.